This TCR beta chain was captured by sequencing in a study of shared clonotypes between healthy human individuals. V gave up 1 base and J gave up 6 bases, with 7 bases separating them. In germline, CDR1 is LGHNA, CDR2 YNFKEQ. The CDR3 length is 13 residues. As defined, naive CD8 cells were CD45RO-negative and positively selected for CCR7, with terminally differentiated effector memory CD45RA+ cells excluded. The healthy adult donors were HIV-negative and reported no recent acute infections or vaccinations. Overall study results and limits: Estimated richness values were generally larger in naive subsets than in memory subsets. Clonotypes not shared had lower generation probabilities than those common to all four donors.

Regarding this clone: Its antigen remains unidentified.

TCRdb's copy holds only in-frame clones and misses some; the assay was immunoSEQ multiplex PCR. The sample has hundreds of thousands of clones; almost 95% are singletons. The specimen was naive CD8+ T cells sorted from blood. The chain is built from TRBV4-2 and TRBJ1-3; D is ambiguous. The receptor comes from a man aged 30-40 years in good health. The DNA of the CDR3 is TGTGCCAGCAGCCAAGCTTGGGAAAACACCATATATTTT. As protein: CASSQAWENTIYF.